Below, 17 T cell receptor beta chains from the same sample are listed, as sequenced in a study of Ad26.COV2.S vaccination and SARS-CoV-2 variants. Method: immunoSEQ multiplex PCR; TCRdb's copy keeps in-frame clones and lacks some. Of around 450,000 clones listed, about 91% are singletons. The treatment: approximately 18 received Ad26.COV2.S at low or high dose, single or two shots; roughly 5 received placebo; per-sample allocation not given. Samples analyzed were those drawn on day 63 after the first vaccine or placebo injection. Sequences were derived from peripheral blood, sampled in a trial of Ad26.COV2.S vaccine versus placebo. The receptors originated from a person between 18 and 60 years old who received the Ad26.COV2.S COVID-19 vaccine or a placebo.

The chain combines TRBV6-6 with TRBJ1-1; D call uncertain. Germline loops: CDR1 MNHNY, CDR2 SVGAGI (reference sequence). V was pared by 2 bases and J by 1 base, with 11 bases between. CDR3 size: 15 residues. The CDR3 sequence: CASSYGVVENTEAFF. CDR3 DNA sequence: TGTGCCAGCAGTTACGGGGTTGTTGAGAACACTGAAGCTTTCTTT.

V and J are TRBV6-2 or TRBV6-3 and TRBJ1-5; TRBD1 matches at 7 bases. The CDR3 has 16 residues. V lost 5 bases, J lost 2 bases, and 9 bases stayed unmatched. Germline V gene sequence: CDR1 MNHEY, CDR2 SVGEGT. The CDR3 protein is CASSMPEGAGNQPQHF. In DNA form, the CDR3 reads TGTGCCAGCAGTATGCCTGAGGGGGCTGGCAATCAGCCCCAGCATTTT.

This clone turned up a few times. The J gene is TRBJ2-3, the V gene TRBV11-3; 9 positions agree with TRBD2. In germline, CDR1 is SGHNT, CDR2 YENEEA. CDR3 size: 16 residues. V was pared by 1 base and J by 5 bases, with 7 bases of the junction left unmatched. CDR3 bases: TGTGCCAGCAGCTTAGGCGAGCGGGAGGCTCGAGATACGCAGTATTTT. Translated, it gives CASSLGEREARDTQYF.

The CDR3 bases are TGTGCCAGTACCCACTTTGGGACAGCGGCAACCCTTTATGGCTACACCTTC. Translating gives CASTHFGTAATLYGYTF. The chain joins TRBV19 to TRBJ1-2; 7 bases match TRBD1. In germline, CDR1 is LNHDA, CDR2 SQIVND (reference sequence). Germline trimming cut 7 bases from V and 5 bases from J; bases unmatched to any gene: 19. The CDR3 runs 17 residues.

The V gene is TRBV5-4, the J gene TRBJ2-7; D is unresolved. CDR1 is SGHNT, CDR2 YYREEE, per germline (reference sequence). V lost 7 bases to trimming and J lost 0 bases, with 17 bases between them. The CDR3 covers 15 residues. This chain's CDR3 is CASATKSGSSYEQYF. In DNA, the CDR3 is TGTGCCAGCGCCACCAAGTCTGGATCCTCCTACGAGCAGTACTTC.

The gene calls are TRBV28 and TRBJ2-1; TRBD1 might be the D (6 bases). CDR1 is MDHEN, CDR2 SYDVKM, per germline. The CDR3 totals 12 residues. The ends were cut back, 5 bases at V and 6 bases at J, with 8 bases in the middle. Here the CDR3 DNA reads TGTGCCAGCAGTACAGGGAGCAATGAGCAGTTCTTC. Its translation is CASSTGSNEQFF.

This chain links TRBV18 with TRBJ2-3, with D hard to call. This CDR3 contains 16 residues. V dropped 3 bases and J dropped 3 bases, with 16 bases sitting between them. The germline V gene has CDR1 KGHSH and CDR2 LQKENI. CDR3 sequence (DNA): TGTGCCAGCTCACCTCCCCCATCCGCGTTGACAGATACGCAGTATTTT. It codes for CASSPPPSALTDTQYF.

The V call is TRBV30, the J call TRBJ2-7; 10 nucleotides match TRBD2. Germline values: CDR1 GTSNPN, CDR2 SVGIG (reference sequence). The CDR3 covers 14 residues. CDR3 region: CAWSLAGGSSEQYV. CDR3 DNA sequence: TGTGCCTGGAGCTTAGCGGGAGGCTCCTCCGAGCAGTACGTC.

The V call is TRBV5-8, the J call TRBJ1-1; D is unclear. Trimming cost V 10 bases and J 0 bases, with 19 bases left between them. CDR1 is SGHTS and CDR2 is YDEGEE in the germline V gene. The CDR3 extends over 15 amino acids. The DNA for the CDR3 is TGTGCCTCTATCTCTCGGGGTCCCATGAACACTGAAGCTTTCTTT. This translates into CASISRGPMNTEAFF.

The chain combines TRBV5-5 with TRBJ2-1; TRBD1 might be the D (6 bases). V was clipped by 5 bases and J by 15 bases, with 21 bases between them. The CDR3 has 13 amino acids. Germline CDR1 SGHKS, CDR2 YYEKEE (reference sequence). The CDR3 is CASRPTLGALPFF. The CDR3 DNA reads TGTGCCAGCAGACCTACCCTGGGGGCTTTACCGTTCTTC.

J is TRBJ1-2 and V is TRBV30; a possible D gene is TRBD1 (5 bases). This CDR3 has 15 residues. CDR1 and CDR2 from the germline V gene are GTSNPN and SVGIG (reference sequence). The V end was cut by 0 bases, the J end by 2 bases, with 13 bases between. Here the CDR3 DNA reads TGTGCCTGGAGTGTACTGAGGGGATACAACTATGGCTACACCTTC. It translates to CAWSVLRGYNYGYTF.

The J gene is TRBJ2-2, the V gene TRBV9; D could derive from TRBD1 or TRBD2 (5 bases each). Trimming left V 2 bases short and J 7 bases short, with 18 bases between. The CDR3 totals 16 residues. The germline V gene encodes CDR1 SGDLS and CDR2 YYNGEE. The CDR3 nucleotides read TGTGCCAGCAGCGTCTCTTCCCGGGGCCTACTCGGGGAGCTGTTTTTT. As protein: CASSVSSRGLLGELFF. Looking up the rest from reference TRBV9 and TRBJ2-2 gives the full variable domain: DSGVTQTPKHLITATGQRVTLRCSPRSGDLSVYWYQQSLDQGLQFLIQYYNGEERAKGNILERFSAQQFPDLHSELNLSSLELGDSALYFCASSVSSRGLLGELFFGEGSRLTVL.

V gene TRBV15 combines with J gene TRBJ2-7; D unresolved. The CDR3 runs 13 residues. V was shortened by 0 bases and J by 2 bases, with 5 bases between the two germline ends. Germline CDR1 and CDR2: LNHNV and YYDKDF (reference sequence). CDR3: CATSREDAYEQYF. The CDR3 DNA follows: TGTGCCACCAGCAGAGAAGACGCCTACGAGCAGTACTTC.

This clone appeared a few times. The rearrangement links TRBV7-9 to TRBJ2-7, with D tentatively TRBD1 (7 bases). The CDR3 spans 13 residues. Germline-derived CDR1 and CDR2 are SEHNR and FQNEAQ (reference sequence). Trimming left V 5 bases short and J 7 bases short, with 15 bases between. This CDR3 reads CASSQGGMSEQYF. In nucleotides, the CDR3 is TGTGCCAGCAGCCAGGGGGGCATGAGTGAGCAGTACTTC.

The chain has TRBV7-6 and TRBJ1-2; 8 bases map to TRBD1. The V gene's germline CDR1 is SGHVS and CDR2 FNYEAQ. The length of the CDR3 is 14 residues. With 5 bases clipped from V and 5 bases from J, the junction kept 7 bases outside the gene matches. The CDR3 nucleotides read TGTGCCAGCAGCCTCGGGACAGGACATTATGGCTACACCTTC. It specifies CASSLGTGHYGYTF.

CDR3 nucleotides: TGTGCCAGCCGCCCAGACAGCTACTATGGCTACACCTTC. Residues: CASRPDSYYGYTF. The chain employs TRBV7-9 and TRBJ1-2; D might be TRBD1 (5 bases). The CDR3 extends over 13 amino acids. Germline V gene sequence: CDR1 SEHNR, CDR2 FQNEAQ (reference sequence). With 8 bases removed from V and 3 bases from J, the gap between germline ends came to 13 bases.

The chain is built from TRBV4-3 and TRBJ2-3; unclear D gene. This CDR3 has 16 residues. Trimming cost V 5 bases and J 1 base, with 16 bases left between them. Germline CDR1 is LGHNA and CDR2 is YSLEER. This CDR3 is CASSSLGLGRTDTQYF. The DNA of the CDR3 is TGCGCCAGCAGCTCATTAGGCCTAGGTCGCACAGATACGCAGTATTTT.